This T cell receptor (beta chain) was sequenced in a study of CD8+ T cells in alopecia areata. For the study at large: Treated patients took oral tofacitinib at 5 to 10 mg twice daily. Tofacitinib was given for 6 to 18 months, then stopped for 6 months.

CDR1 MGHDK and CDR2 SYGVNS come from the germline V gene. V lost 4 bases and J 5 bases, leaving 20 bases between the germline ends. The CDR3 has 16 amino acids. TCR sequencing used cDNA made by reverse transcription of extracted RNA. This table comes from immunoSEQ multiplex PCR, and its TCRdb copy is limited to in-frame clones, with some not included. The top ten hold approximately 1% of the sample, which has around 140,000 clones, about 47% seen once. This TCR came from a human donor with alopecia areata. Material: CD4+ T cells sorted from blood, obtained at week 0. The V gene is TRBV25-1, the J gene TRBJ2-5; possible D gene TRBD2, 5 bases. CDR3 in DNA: TGTGCCAGCAGTGCAGTTAAGGGTCAAAGAGGGGAGACCCAGTACTTC. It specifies CASSAVKGQRGETQYF.